The sequence of this TCR beta chain was determined in a study of blood T cells in healthy people across ages. Study context: Capturing about one barcoded beta molecule per two T cells was achieved by template switching. Study-level points and caveats: Expanded clonotype shifts may have been confounded, as the donors had an unknown CMV status.

A J-beta primer mix and a sample-barcoded 5' primer were used in a second PCR of about 7 to 12 cycles. TCRdb re-called the 5' RACE reads with MiXCR, one entry per CDR3 protein. The sample has around 1,900,000 distinct CDR3 sequences; about two fifths are singletons. V dropped 10 bases and J dropped 3 bases, with 12 bases sitting between them. From germline, CDR1 is SEHNR and CDR2 FQNEAQ (reference sequence). CDR3 length equals 12 residues. As regards this clonotype: Its antigen is currently unknown.

The sequenced sample was blood. This chain joins TRBV7-9 and TRBJ1-2; D is unclear. The source is a human donor in good health. In DNA, the CDR3 is TGTGCCACGCCACTGGAATACTATGGCTACACCTTC. Translation gives CATPLEYYGYTF.